A selection of T cell receptor beta chains follows, all from one sample in a study of T-cell reconstitution after alpha-beta-depleted transplantation in children. MiXCR, applied by TCRdb to the PCR reads, yields one record per CDR3 protein. The sample lists roughly 590,000 distinct CDR3 sequences, around 17% seen once, with around 0.96% in the top ten. Material: PBMCs from the stem cell graft donor, obtained from the stem cell graft. These receptors all stem from a human donor who donated a stem cell graft to a child with acute myeloid leukemia. Both conserved end residues are part of each CDR3. A D gene is named only where the DNA matches it firmly. Not all rows give a size; the values are once, few, many and, for expanded clones, a class.

TRBV20-1,TRBD2,TRBJ2-3,many,CSAGGLAGEDTQYF,TGCAGTGCGGGTGGACTAGCGGGGGAGGATACGCAGTATTTT
TRBV20-1,NA,TRBJ1-5,many,CSAHYGSDQPQHF,TGCAGTGCCCACTACGGGTCGGATCAGCCCCAGCATTTT
TRBV29-1,NA,TRBJ2-7,many,CSVVWPTYEQYF,TGCAGCGTTGTGTGGCCGACCTACGAGCAGTACTTC
TRBV18,TRBD2,TRBJ2-7,few,CASSLGVSGGLFYEQYF,TGTGCCAGCTCGCTCGGGGTATCGGGGGGACTATTCTACGAGCAGTACTTC
TRBV7-2,TRBD2,TRBJ2-3,NA,CASTITGGPGDTQYF,TGTGCCAGCACCATAACGGGGGGGCCAGGAGATACGCAGTATTTT
TRBV30,NA,TRBJ1-1,many,CAWSVRITEAFF,TGTGCCTGGAGTGTACGCATCACTGAAGCTTTCTTT
TRBV7-2,NA,TRBJ1-5,NA,CASSYGTTGIRPQHF,TGTGCCAGCAGCTACGGGACAACGGGGATCAGGCCCCAGCATTTT
TRBV12-3/TRBV12-4,NA,TRBJ1-1,NA,CASTYGTQRAFF,TGTGCCAGCACCTACGGGACCCAGCGAGCTTTCTTT
TRBV9,TRBD1,TRBJ2-7,many,CASSVGDREGYEQYF,TGTGCCAGCAGCGTGGGGGACAGGGAAGGCTACGAGCAGTACTTC
TRBV7-9,TRBD1,TRBJ1-1,few,CASSQGQGATEAFF,TGTGCCAGCAGCCAGGGACAGGGGGCGACTGAAGCTTTCTTT
TRBV7-2,NA,TRBJ1-2,many,CASSLVGRGYTF,TGTGCCAGCAGCTTAGTTGGCCGGGGATACACCTTC
TRBV7-9,TRBD2,TRBJ2-3,NA,CASSFASGGDTDTQYF,TGTGCCAGCAGCTTCGCCAGCGGGGGGGACACAGATACGCAGTATTTT
TRBV20-1,NA,TRBJ2-3,many,CSAYDRSTDTQYF,TGCAGTGCTTACGACAGGAGCACAGATACGCAGTATTTT
TRBV12-3/TRBV12-4,TRBD1,TRBJ2-7,many,CASSSRQGAYEQYF,TGTGCCAGCAGTTCCCGACAGGGGGCCTACGAGCAGTACTTC
TRBV5-1,TRBD1,TRBJ1-5,NA,CASSLEGGSSNQPQHF,TGCGCCAGCAGCTTGGAAGGGGGCTCTAGCAATCAGCCCCAGCATTTT
TRBV20-1,TRBD1,TRBJ1-6,many,CSAGGQGTYSPLHF,TGCAGTGCTGGAGGACAGGGAACGTATTCACCCCTCCACTTT
TRBV5-5,NA,TRBJ1-1,few,CASSPLWGFNTEAFF,TGTGCCAGCAGCCCCCTGTGGGGTTTCAACACTGAAGCTTTCTTT
TRBV7-9,NA,TRBJ2-7,NA,CASSPTSTYEQYF,TGTGCCAGCAGCCCGACGTCCACCTACGAGCAGTACTTC
TRBV6-2/TRBV6-3,NA,TRBJ2-1,few,CASRQDYNEQFF,TGTGCCAGCAGACAGGATTACAATGAGCAGTTCTTC
TRBV7-2,NA,TRBJ1-2,many,CASSPRPTSNYGYTF,TGTGCCAGCAGCCCCCGCCCTACTTCTAACTATGGCTACACCTTC
TRBV20-1,NA,TRBJ2-5,many,CSARSRVGETQYF,TGCAGTGCTAGATCCAGGGTCGGGGAGACCCAGTACTTC
TRBV6-1,NA,TRBJ2-1,few,CASGTNEQFF,TGTGCCAGCGGGACCAATGAGCAGTTCTTC
TRBV5-1,TRBD1,TRBJ1-6,many,CASSPTTGDSPLHF,TGCGCCAGCAGTCCAACGACAGGGGATTCACCCCTCCACTTT
TRBV5-1,NA,TRBJ2-2,NA,CASSLEPSGELFF,TGCGCCAGCAGCTTGGAGCCTAGCGGGGAGCTGTTTTTT
TRBV10-3,NA,TRBJ2-1,many,CAISEVLSYNEQFF,TGTGCCATCAGTGAGGTACTCTCCTACAATGAGCAGTTCTTC
TRBV20-1,NA,TRBJ1-1,many,CSARDPGTGDTEAFF,TGCAGTGCTAGAGATCCGGGGACTGGGGACACTGAAGCTTTCTTT
TRBV12-3/TRBV12-4,NA,TRBJ1-2,many,CASSFGGWGGYTF,TGTGCCAGCAGTTTCGGAGGGTGGGGTGGCTACACCTTC
TRBV20-1,NA,TRBJ2-3,many,CSARDLEEVWTDTQYF,TGCAGTGCTAGAGACTTAGAAGAAGTATGGACAGATACGCAGTATTTT
TRBV24-1,NA,TRBJ1-2,NA,CATSDYGQGSFNYGYTF,TGTGCCACCAGTGATTATGGGCAGGGGAGCTTCAACTATGGCTACACCTTC
TRBV20-1,NA,TRBJ2-3,many,CSARDPGASTDTQYF,TGCAGTGCTAGAGACCCGGGGGCTAGCACAGATACGCAGTATTTT
TRBV4-1,NA,TRBJ1-3,NA,CASSQDSASGNTIYF,TGCGCCAGCAGCCAAGACTCGGCATCTGGAAACACCATATATTTT
TRBV6-5,NA,TRBJ2-1,NA,CASSYLQPRQGGDNEQFF,TGTGCCAGCAGTTACCTTCAACCCCGACAGGGAGGGGACAATGAGCAGTTCTTC
TRBV20-1,TRBD1,TRBJ2-7,many,CSARVGGTGKYEQYF,TGCAGTGCTAGAGTTGGGGGGACAGGGAAATACGAGCAGTACTTC